This T cell receptor beta chain is drawn from a study of blood T cell repertoires in COVID-19. Study-wide context: Acute and convalescent COVID-19 samples came from the United States, Italy and Spain. Sample material is recorded as cDNA or gDNA derived from T cells, B-cell-depleted T cells, or PBMCs.

CDR3 length: 15 amino acids. With 5 bases clipped from V and 4 bases from J, the junction kept 10 bases outside the gene matches. Germline V gene lookup returns CDR1 SNHLY and CDR2 FYNNEI. Per the original data handling: Reference gene primer amplification in the assay estimated nucleated cell counts. Clones were sequenced by immunoSEQ multiplex PCR, and TCRdb holds only the in-frame ones, with some missing. D and trimming were read from the DNA, whereas the V and J calls and clone size are those reported in that table. The sample consists of tens of thousands of clones, less than 95% of them appearing once.

The sample was peripheral blood. The TCR originated in a man in his forties or fifties with COVID-19, enrolled during active disease. This sequence joins TRBV2 and TRBJ2-5; 7 bases are shared with TRBD1. CDR3 sequence reads: CASSSNSDRAETQYF. The CDR3 DNA is TGTGCCAGCAGTTCAAATTCTGACAGGGCAGAGACCCAGTACTTC.